In its sample, the clone carrying this T cell receptor (beta chain) was seen many times. One entry per CDR3 protein, called by TCRdb with MiXCR from the 5' RACE reads. The data show some 70,000 distinct CDR3 sequences, approximately 21% seen once. This specimen belongs to a study of HIV-infected patients and healthy controls. CDR1 and CDR2 from the germline V gene are LGHDT and YNNKEL (reference sequence). Trimming removed 1 base from V and 10 bases from J; junction bases left unmatched: 4. The CDR3 spans 14 residues. This chain links TRBV3-1 with TRBJ2-4, with TRBD2 matching over 10 bases. Material: CD4+ T cells from blood. The TCR sequence derives from a human donor in good health. CDR3 sequence: CASSQVVAGGIQYF. DNA of the CDR3: TGTGCCAGCAGCCAAGTTGTAGCGGGAGGTATTCAGTACTTC.